The subject of this entry is one T cell receptor beta chain. In the original analysis: The assay estimated nucleated cells by amplifying reference gene primers. Assay used: immunoSEQ multiplex PCR; TCRdb lists only in-frame clones, some missing. D and trimming come from the DNA, and the V and J calls and clone size come from that table. The sample consists of about 220,000 clones, 86% of them appearing once. It was during active infection that Seattle patients were enrolled and then longitudinally followed. This entry comes from a study of blood T cell repertoires in COVID-19. The overall study: The origin of the acute and convalescent COVID-19 samples was the United States, Italy and Spain. Sources were T cells, B-cell-depleted T cells, or PBMCs; the material itself was cDNA or gDNA.

J gave up 4 bases and V 6 bases, and 5 bases lay outside the gene matches. The CDR3 contains 13 residues. The genes are TRBV12-3 or TRBV12-4 and TRBJ2-5, with 7 bases lining up with TRBD1. The sequencing sample was made of peripheral blood. The sequence was obtained from a woman in her fifties or sixties with COVID-19, enrolled during active disease. The CDR3 reads CASSLTGIETQYF. CDR3 nucleotide sequence: TGTGCCAGCAGCCTGACAGGGATAGAGACCCAGTACTTC.